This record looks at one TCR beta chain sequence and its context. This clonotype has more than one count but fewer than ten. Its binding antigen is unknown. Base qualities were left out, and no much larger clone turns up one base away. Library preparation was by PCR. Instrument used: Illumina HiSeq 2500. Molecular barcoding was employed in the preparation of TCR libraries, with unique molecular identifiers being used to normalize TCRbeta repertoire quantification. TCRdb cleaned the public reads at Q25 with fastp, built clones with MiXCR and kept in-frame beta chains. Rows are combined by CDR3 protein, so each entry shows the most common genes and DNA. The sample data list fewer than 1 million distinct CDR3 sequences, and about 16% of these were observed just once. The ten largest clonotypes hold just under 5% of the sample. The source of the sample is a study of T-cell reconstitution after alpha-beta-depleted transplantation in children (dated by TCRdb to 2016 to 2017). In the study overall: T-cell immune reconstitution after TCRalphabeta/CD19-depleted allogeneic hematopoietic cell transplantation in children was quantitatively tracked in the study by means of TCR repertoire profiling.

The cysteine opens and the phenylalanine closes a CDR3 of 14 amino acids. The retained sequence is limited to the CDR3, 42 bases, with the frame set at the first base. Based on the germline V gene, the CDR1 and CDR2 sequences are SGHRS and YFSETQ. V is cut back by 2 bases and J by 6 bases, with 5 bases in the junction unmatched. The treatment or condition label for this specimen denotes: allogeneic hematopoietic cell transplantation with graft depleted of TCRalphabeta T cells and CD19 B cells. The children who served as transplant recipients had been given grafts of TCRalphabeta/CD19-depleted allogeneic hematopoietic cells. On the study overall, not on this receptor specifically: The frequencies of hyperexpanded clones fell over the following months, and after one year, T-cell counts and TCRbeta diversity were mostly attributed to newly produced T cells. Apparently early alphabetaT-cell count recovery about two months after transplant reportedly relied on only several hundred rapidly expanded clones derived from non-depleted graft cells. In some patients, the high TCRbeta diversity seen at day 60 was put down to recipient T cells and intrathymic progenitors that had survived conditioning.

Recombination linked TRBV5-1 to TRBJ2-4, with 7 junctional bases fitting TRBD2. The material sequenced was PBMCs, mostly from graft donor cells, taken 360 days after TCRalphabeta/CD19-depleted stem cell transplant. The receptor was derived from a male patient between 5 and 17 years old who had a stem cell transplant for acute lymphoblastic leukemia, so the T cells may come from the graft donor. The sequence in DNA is TGCGCCAGCAGCTTACGGACTAGTAGAAACATTCAGTACTTC. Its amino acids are CASSLRTSRNIQYF.